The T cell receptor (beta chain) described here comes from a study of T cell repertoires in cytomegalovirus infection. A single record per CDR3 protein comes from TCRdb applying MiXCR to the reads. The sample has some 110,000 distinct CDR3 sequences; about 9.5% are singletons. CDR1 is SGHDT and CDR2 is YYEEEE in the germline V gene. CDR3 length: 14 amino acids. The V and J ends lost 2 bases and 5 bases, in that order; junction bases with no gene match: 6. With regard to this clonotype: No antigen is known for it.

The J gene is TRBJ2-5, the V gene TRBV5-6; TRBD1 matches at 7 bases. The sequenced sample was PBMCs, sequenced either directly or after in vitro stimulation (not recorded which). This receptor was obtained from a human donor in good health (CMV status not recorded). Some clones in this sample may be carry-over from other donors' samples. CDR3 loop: CASSFGTARETQYF. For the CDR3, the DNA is TGTGCCAGCAGCTTCGGGACAGCTCGGGAGACCCAGTACTTC.